This TCR beta chain derives from a study of identical twins. MiXCR, run by TCRdb on the 5' RACE reads, gives a single entry per CDR3 protein. Of around 960,000 distinct CDR3 sequences in the sample, roughly an eighth were seen once. The CDR3 consists of 15 residues. With 1 base clipped from V and 6 bases from J, the junction kept 5 bases outside the gene matches. Germline V gene lookup returns CDR1 DFQATT and CDR2 SNEGSKA (reference sequence). These data also featured in a second study, about yellow fever vaccine responses in identical twins.

The chain uses TRBV20-1 and TRBJ1-6; 8 bases agree with TRBD1. The sequenced sample consisted of PBMCs. The TCR originated in a young woman in good health. Written as DNA, the CDR3 is TGCAGTGCTAGAGGGCCAGGGGGCCTTAATTCACCCCTCCACTTT. Translation gives CSARGPGGLNSPLHF.